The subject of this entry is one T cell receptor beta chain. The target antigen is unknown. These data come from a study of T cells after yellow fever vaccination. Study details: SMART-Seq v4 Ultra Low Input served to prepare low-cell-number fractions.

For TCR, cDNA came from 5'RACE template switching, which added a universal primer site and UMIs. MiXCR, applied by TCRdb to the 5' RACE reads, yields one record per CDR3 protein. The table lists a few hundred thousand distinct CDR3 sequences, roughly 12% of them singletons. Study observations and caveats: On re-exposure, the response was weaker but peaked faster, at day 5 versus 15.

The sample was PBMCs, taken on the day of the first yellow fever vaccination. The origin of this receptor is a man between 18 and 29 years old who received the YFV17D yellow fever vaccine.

CDR3 sequence: CASSLDGSIQTQYF. CDR3 bases: TGTGCCAGCAGCTTAGACGGTAGCATACAGACCCAGTACTTC. This chain links TRBV7-2 with TRBJ2-5; the D is unclear. CDR3 length: 14 amino acids. Germline V gives CDR1 SGHTA, CDR2 FQGNSA. The V and J ends lost 1 base and 6 bases respectively, with 12 bases between them.